These 11 T cell receptor beta chains came from one sample sequenced in a study of blood T cells in healthy people across ages. The use of a sample-barcoded 5' primer and a J-beta primer mix characterized a second PCR of about 7 to 12 cycles. TCRdb fed the 5' RACE reads into MiXCR, producing one record per CDR3 protein. The data show 1.5 million or so distinct CDR3 sequences, roughly 45% seen once. The specimen sequenced was blood. These receptor sequences come from a woman younger than 35 in good health.

This clonotype was counted between two and nine times. This chain links TRBV12-3 or TRBV12-4 with TRBJ2-5; tentatively, D is TRBD1 or TRBD2 (5 bases each). The germline V and J ends were trimmed by 6 bases and 11 bases, with 19 bases remaining between them. The CDR3 runs 13 residues. CDR3 coding DNA: TGTGCCAGCAGGCTAGCCGGGGCTCGAGAGCAGTACTTC. The encoded protein is CASRLAGAREQYF.

This clonotype showed up just a few times. This sequence joins TRBV7-9 and TRBJ1-1; D gene ambiguous. Trimming took off 5 bases at V and 7 bases at J, with 11 bases between the two ends. The CDR3 is 12 residues long. Germline lookup yields CDR1 SEHNR and CDR2 FQNEAQ (reference sequence). CDR3 residues: CASSPETYEAFF. CDR3 coding DNA: TGTGCCAGCAGCCCCGAGACTTATGAAGCTTTCTTT.

The chain carries TRBV20-1 and TRBJ2-3; 9 nucleotides align to TRBD2. The CDR3 is made up of 18 amino acids. V lost 3 bases to trimming and J lost 5 bases; unmatched junction nucleotides: 18. CDR1 is DFQATT, CDR2 SNEGSKA, per germline (reference sequence). The CDR3 DNA sequence: TGCAGTGCTAGGTGGTCGGGCGGGGGGGGCGTCGGGAAAGATACGCAGTATTTT. This codes for CSARWSGGGGVGKDTQYF.

The rearrangement joins TRBV7-2 to TRBJ2-3, with TRBD1 identical over 7 bases. The V segment lost 6 bases and the J segment 2 bases; nucleotides outside the gene matches: 2. This CDR3 is built from 13 residues. Germline values: CDR1 SGHTA, CDR2 FQGNSA. The CDR3 protein is CASRTGFTDTQYF. In DNA form, the CDR3 reads TGTGCCAGCAGGACAGGGTTCACAGATACGCAGTATTTT.

This clonotype has just a few counts. J is TRBJ2-5 and V is TRBV27; 10 nucleotides line up with TRBD2. Germline assignment: CDR1 MNHEY and CDR2 SMNVEV (reference sequence). Losses at the gene ends were 4 bases for V and 2 bases for J; bases not matched to a gene: 7. The CDR3 spans 16 residues. Here the CDR3 DNA reads TGTGCCAGCAGTTGGCTTACTAGCGGGGAACAAGAGACCCAGTACTTC. This codes for CASSWLTSGEQETQYF.

The chain links TRBV20-1 to TRBJ1-6; D remains ambiguous. Germline CDR1 reads DFQATT; CDR2 reads SNEGSKA (reference sequence). The CDR3 covers 13 residues. Trimming cost V 7 bases and J 5 bases, with 12 bases left between them. Written as DNA, the CDR3 is TGCAGTGTCCAAGACCAGCATAATTCACCCCTCCACTTT. It encodes CSVQDQHNSPLHF.

This clonotype was observed a handful of times. One end of the junction does not line up with germline, which may come from a read error. V usage is TRBV27 and J usage is TRBJ2-1; 12 bases align to TRBD2. The CDR3 has 14 amino acids. Germline assignment: CDR1 MNHEY and CDR2 SMNVEV (reference sequence). Here the CDR3 reads CASSLAGGYIEQFF. CDR3 in DNA: TGTGCCAGCAGCCTAGCGGGGGGGTACATTGAGCAGTTCTTC.

The chain employs TRBV3-1 and TRBJ2-3; 8 bases agree with TRBD1. This CDR3 has 14 amino acids. J gave up 5 bases and V 1 base, and 2 bases lay outside the gene matches. Per the germline V gene, CDR1 is LGHDT and CDR2 is YNNKEL (reference sequence). The CDR3 DNA sequence: TGTGCCAGCAGCCAAGTACAGGGGGGAGATACGCAGTATTTT. Translating it yields CASSQVQGGDTQYF.

CDR3 loop: CSARGPGNTIYF. CDR3 in DNA: TGCAGTGCTAGGGGGCCCGGAAACACCATATATTTT. The chain carries TRBV20-1 and TRBJ1-3, with TRBD1 as a possible D gene (5 bases). Trimming pared 3 bases from V and 4 bases from J, leaving 7 bases between. This CDR3 spans 12 amino acids. Germline V gene data show CDR1 as DFQATT and CDR2 as SNEGSKA (reference sequence).

V is TRBV6-1 and J is TRBJ1-2; D might be TRBD1 (5 bases). The germline CDR1 and CDR2 sequences are MNHNS and SASEGT. CDR3 length equals 18 residues. The V end was cut by 1 base, the J end by 6 bases, with 24 bases between. As DNA, the CDR3 is TGTGCCAGCAGTGAAGATTGGACACACTCGCGGCCCGGGGATGGCTACACCTTC. Amino acid sequence: CASSEDWTHSRPGDGYTF.

This clonotype was seen only once. The rearrangement uses TRBV27 and TRBJ2-7, with TRBD1 as a possible D gene (7 bases). The V gene's germline CDR1 is MNHEY and CDR2 SMNVEV (reference sequence). CDR3 length equals 16 residues. V was pared by 4 bases and J by 1 base, with 17 bases between. CDR3 protein: CASSSENRGGSYEQYF. In DNA form, the CDR3 reads TGTGCCAGCAGTTCCGAAAACAGGGGAGGTTCCTACGAGCAGTACTTC.